This T cell receptor beta chain stems from a study of post-analysis software for immune sequencing data. Study results and caveats: The study found TRBV5-6, TRBV5-1 and TRBV20-1 among roughly 5 TRBV segments more frequent in patients than controls. Clustering by F measure revealed strong co-clustering among samples prepared together in one batch. Significantly lower normalized Chao1 diversity was seen in multiple sclerosis patients than in controls.

The CDR3 sequence is 16 residues long. V shed 1 base and J shed 2 bases, with 12 bases lying between them. CDR1 LGHDT and CDR2 YNNKEL come from the germline V gene (reference sequence). This clonotype was observed a handful of times. Its antigen is as yet unknown. TCR beta cDNA libraries included unique molecular identifiers. T cells numbering about 0.9 to 10 million yielded cDNA molecules that totaled about 500,000. TCRdb independently ran MiXCR on the PCR reads; one entry per CDR3 protein. The sample holds a few hundred thousand distinct CDR3 sequences, about a third seen once. The specimen was blood. The TCR was taken from a girl between 10 and 17 years old with multiple sclerosis. J is TRBJ2-1 and V is TRBV3-1, with D hard to call. This CDR3 reads CASSQGLAVPYNEQFF. The CDR3 coding sequence is TGTGCCAGCAGCCAAGGGTTGGCGGTCCCCTACAATGAGCAGTTCTTC.